This T cell receptor beta chain originates from a study of blood T cell repertoires in COVID-19. This CDR3 contains 12 residues. Germline V gene lookup returns CDR1 SGHAT and CDR2 FQNNGV. The V end was cut by 2 bases, the J end by 9 bases, with 8 bases between. Method: immunoSEQ multiplex PCR; TCRdb's copy keeps in-frame clones and lacks some. Of about 280,000 clones in the sample, roughly 80% are singletons; the top ten hold roughly 4.7%. This receptor was taken from a man aged 35 to 55 who had been exposed to COVID-19. The rearrangement links TRBV11-2 to TRBJ2-1; D remains unclear. The sample taken for sequencing was PBMCs or T cells enriched from blood (not recorded which). DNA for the CDR3: TGTGCCAGCAGCTTACCTCTTCTTGAGCAGTTCTTC. Its translation: CASSLPLLEQFF.